Following are 6 T cell receptor beta chains from one sample sequenced in a study of blood T cells in healthy people across ages (dated by TCRdb to between 2014 and 2016). Receptors were amplified or captured by 5' RACE. TCRdb lists the instrument as Illumina HiSeq 2500. A second about 7 to 11 cycle PCR used a sample-barcoded 5' primer and a J-beta primer mix. Through fastp at Q25 and MiXCR, TCRdb rebuilt clones from the public reads, retaining in-frame beta chains. All rows with the same CDR3 protein become a single entry with the most common DNA and genes. Counted in this sample were some 900,000 distinct CDR3 sequences; around 48% of them appeared once. The ten largest clones capture roughly 13% of the sample. Input material: blood. All receptors derive from a man aged 25 to 40 in good health.

The chain links TRBV3-1 to TRBJ1-6; D is perhaps TRBD1 (6 bases). V was shortened by 4 bases and J by 5 bases, with 15 bases between the two germline ends. Germline V gene lookup returns CDR1 LGHDT and CDR2 YNNKEL (reference sequence). This CDR3 spans 16 amino acids. CDR3 bases: TGTGCCAGCAGCCCGAGTGGGGGGGCCGATAATTCACCCCTCCACTTT. It codes for CASSPSGGADNSPLHF.

The CDR3 DNA sequence: TGCGCCAGCAGCCGTTCTATTGAGACAGGGCCCTCCTACGAGCAGTACTTC. The encoded protein is CASSRSIETGPSYEQYF. This chain links TRBV5-1 with TRBJ2-7; 7 positions match TRBD1. J was trimmed by 0 bases and V by 4 bases; bases with no gene match: 13. There are 17 residues in the CDR3. Germline loops: CDR1 SGHRS, CDR2 YFSETQ. Using reference TRBV5-1 and TRBJ2-7 for the parts outside the CDR3, the full variable domain is KAGVTQTPRYLIKTRGQQVTLSCSPISGHRSVSWYQQTPGQGLQFLFEYFSETQRNKGNFPGRFSGRQFSNSRSEMNVSTLELGDSALYLCASSRSIETGPSYEQYFGPGTRLTVT.

This clonotype was picked up a small number of times. The CDR3 DNA reads as TGTGCCAGCAGCCTAGACCCATATGTCGATACGCAGTATTTT. Its protein product is CASSLDPYVDTQYF. This chain connects TRBV3-1 to TRBJ2-3, with unresolved D. The ends were cut back, 4 bases at V and 6 bases at J, with 14 bases in the middle. CDR1 is LGHDT, CDR2 YNNKEL, per germline (reference sequence). The CDR3 is 14 residues long.

This clonotype was observed a few times. The V call is TRBV6-2 or TRBV6-3, the J call TRBJ2-1, with 9 bases matching TRBD1. Germline-derived CDR1 and CDR2 are MNHEY and SVGEGT. The V gene end was trimmed by 3 bases and the J gene end by 7 bases; junction bases not matched to a gene: 4. The CDR3 length is 14 residues. CDR3 sequence reads: CASSYLQGANEQFF. In DNA, the CDR3 is TGTGCCAGCAGTTATTTACAGGGGGCGAATGAGCAGTTCTTC.

The V and J genes are TRBV7-8 and TRBJ1-1; no reliable D call. Trimming stripped 2 bases from V and 8 bases from J, with 12 bases between. Germline V gives CDR1 SGHVS, CDR2 FQNEAQ. The CDR3 is 13 amino acids. The CDR3 DNA reads as TGTGCCAGCAGCTTACTCTTCGAGGCGGAAGCTTTCTTT. Residues: CASSLLFEAEAFF.

This clonotype showed up just a few times. This chain uses TRBV12-3 or TRBV12-4 with TRBJ2-5; D not resolved. This CDR3 has 13 amino acids. Trimming left V 2 bases short and J 3 bases short, with 7 bases between. The CDR3 region is CASSLWSEETQYF. DNA of the CDR3: TGTGCCAGCAGTTTATGGTCAGAAGAGACCCAGTACTTC.